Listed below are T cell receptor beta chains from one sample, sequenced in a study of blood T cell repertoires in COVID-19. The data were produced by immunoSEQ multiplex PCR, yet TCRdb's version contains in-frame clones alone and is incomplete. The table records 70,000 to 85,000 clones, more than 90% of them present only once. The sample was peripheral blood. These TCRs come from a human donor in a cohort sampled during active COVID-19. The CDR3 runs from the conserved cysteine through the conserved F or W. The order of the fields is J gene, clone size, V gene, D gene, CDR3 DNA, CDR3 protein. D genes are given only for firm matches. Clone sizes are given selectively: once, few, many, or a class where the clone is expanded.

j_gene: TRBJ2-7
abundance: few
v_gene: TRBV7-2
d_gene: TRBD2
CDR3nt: TGTGCCAGCAGCTTCCTAGCGGGAGACTCCTACGAGCAGTACTTC
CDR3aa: CASSFLAGDSYEQYF

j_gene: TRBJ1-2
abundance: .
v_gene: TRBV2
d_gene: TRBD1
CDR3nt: TGTGCCAGTGGACAGGGACTGGCTAACTATGGCTACACCTTC
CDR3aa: CASGQGLANYGYTF

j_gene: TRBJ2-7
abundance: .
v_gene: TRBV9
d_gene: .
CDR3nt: TGTGCCAGCAGCGTAGGGGCGGAGGACTACGAGCAGTACTTC
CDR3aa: CASSVGAEDYEQYF

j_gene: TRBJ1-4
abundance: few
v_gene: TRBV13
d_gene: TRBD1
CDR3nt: TGTGCCAGCGGCACGACAGGGGAGGAGGAAAAACTGTTTTTT
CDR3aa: CASGTTGEEEKLFF

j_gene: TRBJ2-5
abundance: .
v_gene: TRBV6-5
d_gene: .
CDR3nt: TGTGCCAGCAGTTTTTATTCAGGGCAAGAGACCCAGTACTTC
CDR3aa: CASSFYSGQETQYF

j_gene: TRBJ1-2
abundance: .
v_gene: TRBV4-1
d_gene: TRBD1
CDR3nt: TGCGCCAGCAGCCGCGAAGGGACAGACTATGGCTACACCTTC
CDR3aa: CASSREGTDYGYTF

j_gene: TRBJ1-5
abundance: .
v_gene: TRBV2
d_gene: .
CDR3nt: TGTGCCAGCAGTGAACTCCAGGGCAATCAGCCCCAGCATTTT
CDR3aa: CASSELQGNQPQHF

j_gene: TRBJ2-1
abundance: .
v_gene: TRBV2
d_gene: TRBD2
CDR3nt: TGTGCCAGCAGTGACAGCGGGATTTCCTACAATGAGCAGTTCTTC
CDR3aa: CASSDSGISYNEQFF

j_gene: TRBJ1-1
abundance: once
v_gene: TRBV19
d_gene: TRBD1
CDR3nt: TGTGCCAGCTATCCGGGACAGACAAACACTGAAGCTTTCTTT
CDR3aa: CASYPGQTNTEAFF

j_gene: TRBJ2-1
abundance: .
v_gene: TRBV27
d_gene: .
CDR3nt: TGTGCCAGCAGTTTAGCCCTAAGGAGGAATGAGCAGTTCTTC
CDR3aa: CASSLALRRNEQFF

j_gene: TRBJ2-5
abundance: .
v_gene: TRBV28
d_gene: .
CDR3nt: TGTGCCAGCAGCACCAGGGTCCTCCAAGAGACCCAGTACTTC
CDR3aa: CASSTRVLQETQYF

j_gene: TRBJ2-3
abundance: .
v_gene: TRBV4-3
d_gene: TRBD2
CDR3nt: TGCGCCAGCAGCCCTGGTCGACTAGCGGGCACAGATACGCAGTATTTT
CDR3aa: CASSPGRLAGTDTQYF

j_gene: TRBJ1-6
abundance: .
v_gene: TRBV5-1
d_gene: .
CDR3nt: TGCGCCAGCAGCTTGGACGGGACTGTCGGTTCACCCCTCCACTTT
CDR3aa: CASSLDGTVGSPLHF

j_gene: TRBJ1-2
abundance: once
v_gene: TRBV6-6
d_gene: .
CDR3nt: TGTGCCAGCAGTGGACAAGGACAGAGCGATAACTATGGCTACACCTTC
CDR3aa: CASSGQGQSDNYGYTF

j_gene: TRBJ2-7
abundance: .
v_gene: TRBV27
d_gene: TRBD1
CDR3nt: TGTGCCAGCAGAAGGGGGACAGGGGGCACTAGCGGGAACTACGAGCAGTACTTC
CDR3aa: CASRRGTGGTSGNYEQYF